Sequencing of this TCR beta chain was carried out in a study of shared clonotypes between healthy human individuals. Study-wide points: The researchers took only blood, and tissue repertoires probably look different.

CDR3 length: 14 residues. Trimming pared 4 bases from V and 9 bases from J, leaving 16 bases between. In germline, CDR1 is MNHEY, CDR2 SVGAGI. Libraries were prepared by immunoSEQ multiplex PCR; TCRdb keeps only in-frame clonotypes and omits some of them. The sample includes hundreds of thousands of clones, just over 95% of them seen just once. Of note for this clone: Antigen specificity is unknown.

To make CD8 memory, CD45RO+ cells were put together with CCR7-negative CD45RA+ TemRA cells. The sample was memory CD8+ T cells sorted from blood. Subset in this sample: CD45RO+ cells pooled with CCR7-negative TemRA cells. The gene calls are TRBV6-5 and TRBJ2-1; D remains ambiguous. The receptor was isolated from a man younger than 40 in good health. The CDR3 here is CASSLGNVGFEQFF. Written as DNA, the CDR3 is TGTGCCAGCAGTTTGGGAAATGTTGGGTTTGAGCAGTTCTTC.